The sequence of this TCR beta chain was determined in a study of identical twins. A universal primer site was created by template switching, with the cDNA bearing unique molecular identifiers. Using its own MiXCR run on the 5' RACE reads, TCRdb lists one record per CDR3 protein. The sample contains about 700,000 distinct CDR3 sequences, 5.5% to 6.5% of which appear only once. The donors were all healthy and Caucasian. This clonotype occurred many times. Its cognate antigen is unknown. Study results and caveats: Memory repertoires showed no such pattern, whereas abundant cord blood beta clonotypes carried fewer insertions. Shared out-of-frame alpha sequences (those common to twins) showed excess low generation probability.

Source material: naive T cells sorted from blood. This sequence was found in a man between 18 and 29 years old in good health.

The CDR3 coding sequence is TGTGCCAGCAGTGGGCTTGGACAAATCCAAGAGACCCAGTACTTC. It yields the protein CASSGLGQIQETQYF. The chain uses TRBV25-1 and TRBJ2-5, with D possibly matching TRBD1 (5 bases). V was clipped by 4 bases and J by 1 base, with 13 bases between them. This CDR3 spans 15 amino acids. From germline, CDR1 is MGHDK and CDR2 SYGVNS. Using reference TRBV25-1 and TRBJ2-5 for the parts outside the CDR3, the full variable domain is EADIYQTPRYLVIGTGKKITLECSQTMGHDKMYWYQQDPGMELHLIHYSYGVNSTEKGDLSSESTVSRIRTEHFPLTLESARPSHTSQYLCASSGLGQIQETQYFGPGTRLLVL.